A single sample gave rise to the 15 T cell receptor beta chains below, sequenced in a study of shared clonotypes between healthy human individuals. CD8 cells classed as naive were CD45RO-negative and positively selected for CCR7, excluding terminally differentiated effector memory CD45RA+ cells. Data came from immunoSEQ multiplex PCR; TCRdb stores just in-frame clones and leaves some out. The table has about 550,000 clones, over 95% seen once. The specimen sequenced was naive CD8+ T cells sorted from blood. Receptors originate from a woman aged 30 to 39 in good health.

The chain recombines TRBV11-2 with TRBJ2-1; weak D call: TRBD1 (5 bases). Germline CDR1 is SGHAT and CDR2 is FQNNGV. The CDR3 loop spans 16 amino acids. V was trimmed by 0 bases and J by 6 bases, leaving 15 bases between them. CDR3: CASSLDSPVGLNEQFF. As DNA, the CDR3 is TGTGCCAGCAGCTTAGACTCTCCCGTGGGGCTCAATGAGCAGTTCTTC.

On this clone itself: Compared with germline, one end of the junction differs, possibly owing to a read error. This rearrangement joins TRBV15 to TRBJ2-7, with TRBD1 identical over 12 bases. The CDR3 is 15 amino acids. CDR1 and CDR2 from the germline V gene are LNHNV and YYDKDF (reference sequence). Written as DNA, the CDR3 is TGTGCCATCAGCGGGGACAGGGGGCTTCCCTACGAGCAGTACTTC. Its protein product is CAISGDRGLPYEQYF.

CDR3 nucleotide sequence: TGCGCCAGCAGCCAAGAAGGCTGGGGGCAAGCCGGGGAGCTGTTTTTT. It is translated as CASSQEGWGQAGELFF. This chain uses TRBV4-1 with TRBJ2-2; TRBD1 might be the D (6 bases). Germline CDR1 MGHRA, CDR2 YSYEKL. With 0 bases removed from V and 6 bases from J, the gap between germline ends came to 14 bases. The CDR3 totals 16 residues.

This clone was seen a single time. This rearrangement joins TRBV28 to TRBJ2-1, with 14 nucleotides matching TRBD2. The CDR3 loop spans 16 amino acids. Germline-derived CDR1 and CDR2 are MDHEN and SYDVKM. V lost 5 bases to trimming and J lost 6 bases; unmatched junction nucleotides: 6. Written as DNA, the CDR3 is TGTGCCAGCAGTACGGGACTAGCGGGAGTAGGCAATGAGCAGTTCTTC. It specifies CASSTGLAGVGNEQFF.

About this clone itself: Other DNA sequences within the sample encode an identical CDR3. The CDR3 coding sequence is TGCAGCGTTGAAGATACGTACGAGCAGTACTTC. It specifies CSVEDTYEQYF. This sequence joins TRBV29-1 and TRBJ2-7; D gene unclear. Trimming pared 0 bases from V and 4 bases from J, leaving 4 bases between. This CDR3 contains 11 residues. CDR1 is SQVTM, CDR2 ANQGSEA, per germline.

The gene calls are TRBV11-1 and TRBJ2-7; D possibly uses TRBD1 or TRBD2 (5 bases each). V was trimmed by 1 base and J by 2 bases, leaving 18 bases between them. Germline assignment: CDR1 SGHAT and CDR2 FQDESV (reference sequence). The CDR3 covers 17 residues. The CDR3 loop is CASSLDSPGRITYEQYF. The CDR3, as DNA: TGTGCCAGCAGCTTAGATTCCCCGGGACGGATAACCTACGAGCAGTACTTC.

This clone was recorded once. The chain joins TRBV2 to TRBJ1-5, with D hard to call. The CDR3 totals 14 residues. V was pared by 4 bases and J by 3 bases, with 10 bases between. Germline V gene data show CDR1 as SNHLY and CDR2 as FYNNEI. The CDR3 protein is CASSAEEINQPQHF. As DNA, the CDR3 is TGTGCCAGCAGTGCCGAGGAGATCAATCAGCCCCAGCATTTT.

The CDR3: CASSGRWGQPQHF. The CDR3 bases are TGTGCCAGCAGCGGACGGTGGGGTCAGCCCCAGCATTTT. The V call is TRBV7-9, the J call TRBJ1-5, with no clear D. Germline V lookup: CDR1 SEHNR, CDR2 FQNEAQ (reference sequence). The CDR3 spans 13 residues. V dropped 5 bases and J dropped 6 bases, with 11 bases sitting between them.

This rearrangement joins TRBV9 to TRBJ2-3; 15 nucleotides match TRBD2. The germline CDR1 and CDR2 sequences are SGDLS and YYNGEE. This CDR3 is 16 amino acids long. V was clipped by 3 bases and J by 6 bases; unmatched bases: 5. CDR3 DNA: TGTGCCAGCAGCGCGACCGGGACTAGCGGGGGGGATACGCAGTATTTT. It codes for CASSATGTSGGDTQYF.

V usage is TRBV29-1 and J usage is TRBJ2-1; perhaps TRBD2 as D (5 bases). The CDR3 contains 13 residues. The germline V gene has CDR1 SQVTM and CDR2 ANQGSEA. Trimming removed 4 bases at V and 6 bases at J, with 13 bases between. CDR3 coding DNA: TGCAGCGTTGCTAGCTTGGGTCCCAATGAGCAGTTCTTC. It translates to CSVASLGPNEQFF.

J is TRBJ2-3 and V is TRBV29-1; 8 positions match TRBD1. The CDR3 runs to 13 residues. The junction had 11 bases not matched to a gene; V was cut back by 6 bases and J by 9 bases. CDR1 SQVTM and CDR2 ANQGSEA come from the germline V gene. Here the CDR3 reads CSVRTGLQITQYF. DNA of the CDR3: TGCAGCGTCAGGACAGGGTTACAGATAACGCAGTATTTT.

The chain employs TRBV10-1 and TRBJ2-1, with TRBD2 matching over 10 bases. Trimming removed 8 bases from V and 6 bases from J; junction bases left unmatched: 7. CDR1 is WNHNN and CDR2 is SYGVQD in the germline V gene (reference sequence). CDR3 length: 14 amino acids. The CDR3 sequence: CASSPGLASNEQFF. DNA for the CDR3: TGCGCCAGCTCTCCGGGACTAGCGAGCAATGAGCAGTTCTTC.

The J gene is TRBJ1-2, the V gene TRBV19; D unresolved. Germline loops: CDR1 LNHDA, CDR2 SQIVND (reference sequence). V lost 3 bases, J lost 6 bases, and 11 bases lay in between. The CDR3 runs to 13 residues. Written as DNA, the CDR3 is TGTGCCAGTAGTATTATGGCCCTTGATGGCTACACCTTC. Translated, it gives CASSIMALDGYTF.

The chain employs TRBV5-6 and TRBJ2-3, with D unresolved. Between the trimmed V and J ends, which lost 4 bases and 2 bases, there was a span of 5 bases. This CDR3 contains 12 residues. The germline V gene has CDR1 SGHDT and CDR2 YYEEEE. CDR3 nucleotide sequence: TGTGCCAGCAGCGCAGACACAGATACGCAGTATTTT. As protein: CASSADTDTQYF.

V gene TRBV9 combines with J gene TRBJ2-3, with 7 bases aligning to TRBD2. Per the germline V gene, CDR1 is SGDLS and CDR2 is YYNGEE. V lost 3 bases and J lost 0; bases outside the gene matches: 1. This CDR3 comprises 14 residues. CDR3: CASSDSGSTDTQYF. In DNA form, the CDR3 reads TGTGCCAGCAGCGATAGCGGGAGCACAGATACGCAGTATTTT. Using reference TRBV9 and TRBJ2-3 for the parts outside the CDR3, the full variable domain is DSGVTQTPKHLITATGQRVTLRCSPRSGDLSVYWYQQSLDQGLQFLIQYYNGEERAKGNILERFSAQQFPDLHSELNLSSLELGDSALYFCASSDSGSTDTQYFGPGTRLTVL.